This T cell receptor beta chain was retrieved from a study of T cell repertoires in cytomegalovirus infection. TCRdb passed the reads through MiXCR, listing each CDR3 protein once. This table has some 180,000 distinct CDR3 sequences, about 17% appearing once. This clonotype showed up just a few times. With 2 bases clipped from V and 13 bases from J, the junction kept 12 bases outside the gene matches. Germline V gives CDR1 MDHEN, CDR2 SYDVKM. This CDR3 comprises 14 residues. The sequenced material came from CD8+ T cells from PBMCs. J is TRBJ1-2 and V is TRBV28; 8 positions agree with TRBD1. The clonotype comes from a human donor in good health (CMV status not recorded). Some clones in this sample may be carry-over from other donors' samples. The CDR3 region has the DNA TGTGCCAGCAGTTTAGGGGCGGCAGGGGGCCCTTGCACCTTC. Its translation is CASSLGAAGGPCTF.